The next 22 T cell receptor beta chains were all read from a single sample in a study of blood T cell repertoires in COVID-19. Measured with immunoSEQ multiplex PCR; TCRdb has only the in-frame clones, and not every one. The table lists some 70,000 clones, over 75% of them singletons. The specimen sequenced was peripheral blood. The origin of the receptors is a man aged 50 to 60 with acute or convalescent COVID-19.

The V and J genes are TRBV13 and TRBJ2-3; no reliable D call. The CDR3 loop spans 14 amino acids. CDR1 and CDR2 from the germline V gene are PRHDT and FYEKMQ (reference sequence). The germline V and J ends were trimmed by 0 bases and 0 bases, with 4 bases remaining between them. The CDR3 DNA is TGTGCCAGCAGCTTAGGACTTAGCACAGATACGCAGTATTTT. Amino acid sequence: CASSLGLSTDTQYF.

The chain recombines TRBV12-3 or TRBV12-4 with TRBJ1-2, with D perhaps TRBD1 (5 bases). The CDR3 length is 13 residues. Deletions cut 8 bases from V and 6 bases from J, with 16 bases between. This chain's CDR3 is CASQEGRADGYTF. The CDR3 DNA reads as TGTGCCAGCCAGGAGGGCAGGGCGGATGGCTACACCTTC.

This chain joins TRBV5-1 and TRBJ2-3; TRBD1 might be the D (5 bases). Trimming took 2 bases from V and 0 from J, leaving 10 bases between them. This CDR3 comprises 15 residues. Germline V gene lookup returns CDR1 SGHRS and CDR2 YFSETQ. CDR3 sequence reads: CASSLTGPSTDTQYF. CDR3 nucleotide sequence: TGCGCCAGCAGCTTAACAGGTCCTAGCACAGATACGCAGTATTTT.

The CDR3 here is CASSGTSGLENTGELFF. The CDR3 DNA reads as TGTGCCAGCTCTGGGACTAGCGGATTAGAGAACACCGGGGAGCTGTTTTTT. The rearrangement links TRBV6-4 to TRBJ2-2; 11 positions agree with TRBD2. This CDR3 comprises 17 residues. With V trimmed by 8 bases and J by 1 base, 9 bases remained unmatched. The germline V gene has CDR1 MRHNA and CDR2 SNTAGT.

The chain is built from TRBV5-1 and TRBJ1-1; 9 bases agree with TRBD1. V shed 1 base, J shed 10 bases, and the junction held 5 bases outside the gene matches. Germline V gene data show CDR1 as SGHRS and CDR2 as YFSETQ. This CDR3 is built from 13 residues. CDR3 loop: CASSLTGQGRAFF. For the CDR3, the DNA is TGCGCCAGCAGCTTGACTGGACAGGGGAGAGCTTTCTTT.

The chain combines TRBV19 with TRBJ2-2; 7 bases fit TRBD1. After removal of 4 bases from V and 1 base from J, the junction contained 6 bases not matched to a gene. The CDR3 extends over 16 amino acids. Germline CDR1 is LNHDA and CDR2 is SQIVND (reference sequence). CDR3 residues: CASSTRQGGNTGELFF. The CDR3 DNA follows: TGTGCCAGTAGTACGCGACAGGGTGGGAACACCGGGGAGCTGTTTTTT.

As to this clone: This specimen includes other DNA sequences encoding the same CDR3. The J gene is TRBJ1-1, the V gene TRBV9; 7 bases are shared with TRBD1. This CDR3 contains 14 residues. Germline V gene lookup returns CDR1 SGDLS and CDR2 YYNGEE. V shed 0 bases and J 4 bases; nucleotides not matched to a gene: 3. The CDR3 sequence: CASSVAPGGTEAFF. CDR3 coding DNA: TGTGCCAGCAGCGTAGCACCAGGGGGCACTGAAGCTTTCTTT.

V gene TRBV9 combines with J gene TRBJ2-7; D may be TRBD1 (5 bases). This CDR3 comprises 13 residues. The ends were cut back, 0 bases at V and 6 bases at J, with 10 bases in the middle. Germline CDR1 reads SGDLS; CDR2 reads YYNGEE. The CDR3 loop reads CASSVAWGSEQYF. DNA for the CDR3: TGTGCCAGCAGCGTAGCTTGGGGCTCCGAGCAGTACTTC. Together with reference TRBV9 and TRBJ2-7, the CDR3 gives the full variable domain: DSGVTQTPKHLITATGQRVTLRCSPRSGDLSVYWYQQSLDQGLQFLIQYYNGEERAKGNILERFSAQQFPDLHSELNLSSLELGDSALYFCASSVAWGSEQYFGPGTRLTVT.

The chain has TRBV13 and TRBJ2-1; TRBD1 matches 9 bases. CDR3 size: 14 residues. CDR1 PRHDT and CDR2 FYEKMQ come from the germline V gene (reference sequence). V lost 4 bases, J lost 3 bases, and 1 base stayed unmatched. CDR3 in DNA: TGTGCCAGCAGCTCGGACAGGGGCTACAATGAGCAGTTCTTC. Encoded protein: CASSSDRGYNEQFF.

V gene TRBV6-1 combines with J gene TRBJ2-1; D is uncertain. The CDR3 contains 15 residues. V lost 1 base and J 0 bases, leaving 7 bases between the germline ends. Germline CDR1 reads MNHNS; CDR2 reads SASEGT. The CDR3 bases are TGTGCCAGCAGTGAAGGCCTTAGCTCCTACAATGAGCAGTTCTTC. Translating gives CASSEGLSSYNEQFF.

The rearrangement links TRBV11-2 to TRBJ2-1; TRBD1 is a possible D gene (6 bases). Germline CDR1 reads SGHAT; CDR2 reads FQNNGV. The CDR3 contains 13 residues. Trimming left V 4 bases short and J 6 bases short, with 10 bases between. CDR3 amino acids: CASSSQGFNEQFF. In DNA form, the CDR3 reads TGTGCCAGCAGCTCACAGGGTTTCAATGAGCAGTTCTTC.

V usage is TRBV7-2 and J usage is TRBJ2-2; 8 bases are shared with TRBD1. Germline loops: CDR1 SGHTA, CDR2 FQGNSA. This CDR3 has 15 amino acids. Trimming removed 4 bases from V and 4 bases from J; junction bases left unmatched: 5. CDR3 amino acids: CASSSRTGFTGELFF. CDR3 nucleotides: TGTGCCAGCAGCTCGAGGACAGGGTTCACCGGGGAGCTGTTTTTT.

The chain couples TRBV7-9 to TRBJ2-3; perhaps TRBD2 as D (5 bases). This CDR3 region has 13 residues. CDR1 SEHNR and CDR2 FQNEAQ come from the germline V gene (reference sequence). Deletions cut 5 bases from V and 2 bases from J, with 8 bases between. The CDR3 protein is CASSPRVTDTQYF. The DNA of the CDR3 is TGTGCCAGCAGCCCGCGGGTCACAGATACGCAGTATTTT. Full variable domain (remainder filled in from reference TRBV7-9 and TRBJ2-3): DTGVSQNPRHKITKRGQNVTFRCDPISEHNRLYWYRQTLGQGPEFLTYFQNEAQLEKSRLLSDRFSAERPKGSFSTLEIQRTEQGDSAMYLCASSPRVTDTQYFGPGTRLTVL.

Written as DNA, the CDR3 is TGTGCCAGCAGTTCCTCCGGAGAGACCCAGTACTTC. This sequence encodes CASSSSGETQYF. The V gene is TRBV27, the J gene TRBJ2-5; the D is unclear. Germline V gene data show CDR1 as MNHEY and CDR2 as SMNVEV (reference sequence). The CDR3 consists of 12 residues. V lost 4 bases and J lost 4, with 7 bases in between.

The chain has TRBV6-5 and TRBJ1-2; 9 nucleotides line up with TRBD1. Trimming cost V 2 bases and J 3 bases; bases outside gene matches: 4. Germline CDR1 and CDR2: MNHEY and SVGAGI. This CDR3 is built from 15 residues. Written as DNA, the CDR3 is TGTGCCAGCAGTTACGGGACAGGGCTCGACTATGGCTACACCTTC. Amino acids: CASSYGTGLDYGYTF.

The chain carries TRBV18 and TRBJ2-1, with 11 bases aligning to TRBD2. The CDR3 is 16 residues long. The trim removed 2 bases at V and 6 bases at J, leaving 6 bases unmatched. CDR1 is KGHSH, CDR2 LQKENI, per germline. The CDR3 sequence: CASSPKTSGTGNEQFF. The CDR3 DNA follows: TGTGCCAGCTCACCAAAGACTAGCGGGACGGGCAATGAGCAGTTCTTC.

This chain links TRBV5-3 with TRBJ2-7; 11 bases fit TRBD1. TRBV5-3 counts as an open reading frame of uncertain function. The CDR3 loop spans 17 amino acids. Trimming took 3 bases from V and 0 from J; bases not matched to a gene: 8. The CDR3 nucleotides are TGTGCCAGAAGCTATATTAAGGACAGGGGGCCCTCCTACGAGCAGTACTTC. Its translation is CARSYIKDRGPSYEQYF.

V usage is TRBV20-1 and J usage is TRBJ1-2; TRBD1 matches 8 bases. In germline, CDR1 is DFQATT, CDR2 SNEGSKA (reference sequence). The CDR3 length is 14 residues. V dropped 3 bases and J dropped 5; count of bases not matched to a gene: 8. CDR3 residues: CSASNGQGRYGYTF. The DNA of the CDR3 is TGCAGTGCTAGTAATGGACAGGGCAGATATGGCTACACCTTC.

The gene calls are TRBV28 and TRBJ1-2; perhaps TRBD1 as D (6 bases). Per the germline V gene, CDR1 is MDHEN and CDR2 is SYDVKM. With 10 bases removed from V and 3 bases from J, the gap between germline ends came to 18 bases. The CDR3 is 14 amino acids. CDR3 in DNA: TGTGCCACCCGGGGAGGGGGACGACACTATGGCTACACCTTC. This translates into CATRGGGRHYGYTF.

The chain joins TRBV5-1 to TRBJ2-5; 11 positions match TRBD2. The germline gives CDR1 SGHRS, CDR2 YFSETQ. The J segment lost 1 base and the V segment lost 4 bases, leaving 6 bases of the junction unmatched. The CDR3 has 16 amino acids. The CDR3 coding sequence is TGCGCCAGCAGCATTCGACTAGCGGGGTCCCAAGAGACCCAGTACTTC. Its translation is CASSIRLAGSQETQYF.

This clone was detected only once. This chain uses TRBV19 with TRBJ1-5; D perhaps matches TRBD1 (5 bases). Germline V gene data show CDR1 as LNHDA and CDR2 as SQIVND (reference sequence). The CDR3 loop spans 14 amino acids. Trimming shortened V by 5 bases and J by 7 bases, and 15 bases separated the two germline ends. Here the CDR3 DNA reads TGTGCCAGTAGTCTGGAGGGACCCCGACAGCCCCAGCATTTT. Translated, it gives CASSLEGPRQPQHF. Variable domain in full (rest from reference TRBV19 and TRBJ1-5): DGGITQSPKYLFRKEGQNVTLSCEQNLNHDAMYWYRQDPGQGLRLIYYSQIVNDFQKGDIAEGYSVSREKKESFPLTVTSAQKNPTAFYLCASSLEGPRQPQHFGDGTRLSIL.

The chain joins TRBV9 to TRBJ2-7; D is possibly TRBD2 (5 bases). The CDR3 consists of 14 residues. Germline CDR1 reads SGDLS; CDR2 reads YYNGEE. V gave up 0 bases and J gave up 6 bases, with 13 bases separating them. CDR3 bases: TGTGCCAGCAGCGTAGTGGCTAGCAATGGCGAGCAGTACTTC. Translating gives CASSVVASNGEQYF. The full variable domain, completed using reference TRBV9 and TRBJ2-7, is DSGVTQTPKHLITATGQRVTLRCSPRSGDLSVYWYQQSLDQGLQFLIQYYNGEERAKGNILERFSAQQFPDLHSELNLSSLELGDSALYFCASSVVASNGEQYFGPGTRLTVT.